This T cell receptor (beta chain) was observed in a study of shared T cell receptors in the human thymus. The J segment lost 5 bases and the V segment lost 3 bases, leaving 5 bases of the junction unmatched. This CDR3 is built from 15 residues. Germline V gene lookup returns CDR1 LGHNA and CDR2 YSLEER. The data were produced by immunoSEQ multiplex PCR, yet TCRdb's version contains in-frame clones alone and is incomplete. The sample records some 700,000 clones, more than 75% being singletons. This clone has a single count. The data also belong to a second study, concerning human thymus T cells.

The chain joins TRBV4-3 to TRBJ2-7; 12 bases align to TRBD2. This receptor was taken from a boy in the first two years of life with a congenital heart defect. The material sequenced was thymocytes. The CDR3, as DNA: TGCGCCAGCAGCCAGTCAGGACTAGCGGGAAACGAGCAGTACTTC. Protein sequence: CASSQSGLAGNEQYF.